The 6 T cell receptor beta chains below come from one sample, sequenced in a study of spatial heterogeneity in lung cancer. Antigen specificity for these receptors is unknown. Documented time point: sample taken at primary tumor resection. TCRdb re-called the 5' RACE reads with MiXCR, one entry per CDR3 protein. The sample contains some 5,500 distinct CDR3 sequences, approximately 14% of which appear only once. Overall study results and limits: Counts of expanded alpha and beta TCRs within tumors tracked the tumor nonsynonymous mutation count.

The sequenced sample was lung tumor tissue, obtained at surgery. Receptors were obtained from a male donor with early-stage non-small cell lung cancer.

This clonotype came up many times. This beta chain slipped into a library made for alpha chains as a stray read, so its size is not meaningful. The rearrangement links TRBV11-2 to TRBJ2-1, with 7 bases that match TRBD1. V dropped 8 bases and J dropped 7; count of bases not matched to a gene: 11. CDR3 length: 14 residues. Germline V gene data show CDR1 as SGHAT and CDR2 as FQNNGV. CDR3 residues: CASGPTGQGNEQFF. For the CDR3, the DNA is TGTGCCAGCGGGCCGACAGGGCAGGGAAATGAGCAGTTCTTC.

In its sample, this clonotype ranks as medium-sized. As an off-target read in a library built for alpha chains, this beta chain has a frequency of little significance. This chain joins TRBV15 and TRBJ1-1, with 9 bases fitting TRBD1. Germline V gene data show CDR1 as LNHNV and CDR2 as YYDKDF (reference sequence). The junction had 3 bases not matched to a gene; V was cut back by 0 bases and J by 4 bases. The CDR3 is made up of 15 amino acids. In DNA form, the CDR3 reads TGTGCCACCAGCAGAGAAGGGACAGGGTCCACTGAAGCTTTCTTT. This encodes CATSREGTGSTEAFF.

This clonotype was observed at least ten times. The size of this beta chain means little, since it is a stray read in a library made for alpha chains. The chain uses TRBV6-5 and TRBJ2-2; D may be TRBD1 (6 bases). This CDR3 spans 16 amino acids. V lost 2 bases and J 1 base, leaving 11 bases between the germline ends. Germline lookup yields CDR1 MNHEY and CDR2 SVGAGI. Written as DNA, the CDR3 is TGTGCCAGCAGTTACGTCGACAGGATGAACACCGGGGAGCTGTTTTTT. It encodes CASSYVDRMNTGELFF.

Sample share makes this clonotype medium-sized (0.01 to 0.1%). This beta chain turned up in a library designed for alpha chains; as an off-target read, its abundance says little. The CDR3 region is CASRGTVGTGELFF. In DNA form, the CDR3 reads TGTGCCAGCAGAGGGACAGTGGGCACCGGGGAGCTGTTTTTT. This chain joins TRBV7-9 and TRBJ2-2; TRBD1 matches at 7 bases. Germline V gene sequence: CDR1 SEHNR, CDR2 FQNEAQ (reference sequence). V trimming: 6 bases; J trimming: 4 bases; junction bases outside the gene matches: 5. This CDR3 spans 14 amino acids.

This clonotype was observed a handful of times. This beta chain is an unintended read in a library built for alpha chains; its size means little. V gene TRBV7-9 combines with J gene TRBJ1-4; D is possibly TRBD1 (5 bases). Germline V gene sequence: CDR1 SEHNR, CDR2 FQNEAQ (reference sequence). The CDR3 covers 13 residues. V was cut by 1 base and J by 7 bases, with 7 bases left in between. The CDR3 DNA sequence: TGTGCCAGCAGCTTAGACGGGACTGAAAAACTGTTTTTT. This gives the protein CASSLDGTEKLFF.

Within the sample, this clonotype is medium-sized. The library was built for alpha chains, so this beta chain is an off-target read and its size means little. This chain links TRBV7-9 with TRBJ2-2; D is ambiguous. The CDR3 runs 15 residues. Germline loops: CDR1 SEHNR, CDR2 FQNEAQ (reference sequence). The V end was cut by 0 bases, the J end by 2 bases, with 7 bases between. CDR3 nucleotide sequence: TGTGCCAGCAGCTTAGCGCTGGGCAACACCGGGGAGCTGTTTTTT. This codes for CASSLALGNTGELFF.